The clone carrying this T cell receptor beta chain has more than one count but fewer than ten. Germline V gives CDR1 SGHRS, CDR2 YFSETQ. The CDR3 has 14 amino acids. Trimming shortened V by 4 bases and J by 8 bases, and 16 bases separated the two germline ends. Using immunoSEQ multiplex PCR, the repertoire was profiled, and TCRdb retains in-frame clones only, with some absent. The table shows about 330,000 clones, with roughly 90% occurring only once. Treatment noted: around 19 received Ad26.COV2.S at low or high dose, single or two shots; 5 received placebo; per-sample allocation not given. Material that was analyzed had been drawn on day 63 after the first vaccine or placebo injection. The sample comes from a study of Ad26.COV2.S vaccination and SARS-CoV-2 variants. Overall study: In the COV1001 trial, the donor was in the Ad26.COV2.S arm.

This receptor was identified in a person aged 18 to 65 who received the Ad26.COV2.S COVID-19 vaccine or a placebo. Sequencing used peripheral blood, obtained in a trial of Ad26.COV2.S vaccine versus placebo. This chain connects TRBV5-1 to TRBJ1-5; TRBD1 is a possible D gene (5 bases). The CDR3 is CASSPIPGPEPQHF. The CDR3 DNA is TGCGCCAGCAGCCCTATTCCAGGGCCGGAGCCCCAGCATTTT.